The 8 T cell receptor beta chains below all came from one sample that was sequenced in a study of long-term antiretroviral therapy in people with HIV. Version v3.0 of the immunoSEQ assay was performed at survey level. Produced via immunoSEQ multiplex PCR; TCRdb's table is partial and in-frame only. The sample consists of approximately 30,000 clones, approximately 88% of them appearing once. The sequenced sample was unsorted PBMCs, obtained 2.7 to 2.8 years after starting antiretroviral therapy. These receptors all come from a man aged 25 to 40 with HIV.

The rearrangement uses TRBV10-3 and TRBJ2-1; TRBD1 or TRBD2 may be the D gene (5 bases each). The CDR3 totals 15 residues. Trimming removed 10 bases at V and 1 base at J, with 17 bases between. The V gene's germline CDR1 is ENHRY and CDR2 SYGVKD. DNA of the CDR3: TGTGCCACTTCTCCGAGGGACGGATCCTACAATGAGCAGTTCTTC. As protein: CATSPRDGSYNEQFF.

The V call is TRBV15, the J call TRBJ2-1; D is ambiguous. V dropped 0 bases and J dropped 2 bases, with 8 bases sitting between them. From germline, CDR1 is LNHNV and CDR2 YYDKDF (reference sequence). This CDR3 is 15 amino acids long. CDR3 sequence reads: CATSRDATTYNEQFF. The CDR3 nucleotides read TGTGCCACCAGCAGAGATGCTACCACCTACAATGAGCAGTTCTTC. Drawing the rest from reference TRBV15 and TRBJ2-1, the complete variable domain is DAMVIQNPRYQVTQFGKPVTLSCSQTLNHNVMYWYQQKSSQAPKLLFHYYDKDFNNEADTPDNFQSRRPNTSFCFLDIRSPGLGDTAMYLCATSRDATTYNEQFFGPGTRLTVL.

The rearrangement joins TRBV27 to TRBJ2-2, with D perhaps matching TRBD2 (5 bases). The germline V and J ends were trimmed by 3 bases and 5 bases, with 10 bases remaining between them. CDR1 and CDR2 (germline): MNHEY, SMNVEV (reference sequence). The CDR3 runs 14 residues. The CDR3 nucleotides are TGTGCCAGCAGTTTGGCATCGGGAACCGGGGAGCTGTTTTTT. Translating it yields CASSLASGTGELFF.

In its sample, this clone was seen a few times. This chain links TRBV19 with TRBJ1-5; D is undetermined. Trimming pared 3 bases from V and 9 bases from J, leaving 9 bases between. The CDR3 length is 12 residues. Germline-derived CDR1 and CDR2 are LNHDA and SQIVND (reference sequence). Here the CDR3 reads CASSMVGGPQHF. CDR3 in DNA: TGTGCCAGTAGTATGGTTGGCGGGCCCCAGCATTTT.

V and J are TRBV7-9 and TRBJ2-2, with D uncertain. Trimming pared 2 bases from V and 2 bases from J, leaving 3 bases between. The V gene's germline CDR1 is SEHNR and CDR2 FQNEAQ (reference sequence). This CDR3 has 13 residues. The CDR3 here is CASSLTNTGELFF. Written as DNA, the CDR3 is TGTGCCAGCAGCTTAACCAACACCGGGGAGCTGTTTTTT. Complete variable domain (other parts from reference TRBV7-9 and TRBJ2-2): DTGVSQNPRHKITKRGQNVTFRCDPISEHNRLYWYRQTLGQGPEFLTYFQNEAQLEKSRLLSDRFSAERPKGSFSTLEIQRTEQGDSAMYLCASSLTNTGELFFGEGSRLTVL.

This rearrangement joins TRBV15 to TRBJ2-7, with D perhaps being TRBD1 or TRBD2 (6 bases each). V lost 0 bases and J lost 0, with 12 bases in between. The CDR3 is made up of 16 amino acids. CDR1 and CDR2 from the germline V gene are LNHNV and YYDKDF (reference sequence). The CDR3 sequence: CATSRDTGAFSYEQYF. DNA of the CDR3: TGTGCCACCAGCAGAGATACGGGGGCTTTCTCCTACGAGCAGTACTTC.

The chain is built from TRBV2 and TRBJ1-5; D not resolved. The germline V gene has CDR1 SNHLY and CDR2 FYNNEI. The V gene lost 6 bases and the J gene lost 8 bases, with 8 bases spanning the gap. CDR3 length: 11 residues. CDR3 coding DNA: TGTGCCAGCAGACAGACGGAGCCCCAGCATTTT. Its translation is CASRQTEPQHF.

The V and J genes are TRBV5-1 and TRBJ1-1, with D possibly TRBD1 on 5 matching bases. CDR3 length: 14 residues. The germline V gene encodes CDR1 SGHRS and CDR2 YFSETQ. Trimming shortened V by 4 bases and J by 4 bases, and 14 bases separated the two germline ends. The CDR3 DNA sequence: TGCGCCAGCAGCATGTTCAGGGTTGGCACTGAAGCTTTCTTT. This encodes CASSMFRVGTEAFF.